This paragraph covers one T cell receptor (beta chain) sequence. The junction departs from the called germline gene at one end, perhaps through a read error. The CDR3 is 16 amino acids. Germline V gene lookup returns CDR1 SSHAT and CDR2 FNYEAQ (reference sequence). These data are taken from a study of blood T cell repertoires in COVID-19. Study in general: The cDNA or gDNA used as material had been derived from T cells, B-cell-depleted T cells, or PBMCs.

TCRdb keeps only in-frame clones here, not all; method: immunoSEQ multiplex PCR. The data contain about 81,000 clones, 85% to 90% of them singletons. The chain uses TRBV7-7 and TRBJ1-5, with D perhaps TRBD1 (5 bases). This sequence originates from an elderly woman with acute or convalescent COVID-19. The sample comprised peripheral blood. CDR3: CASSYPGGIHNQPQHF. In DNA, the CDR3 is TGTGCTAGCAGCTACCCGGGGGGTATCCACAATCAGCCCCAGCATTTT.